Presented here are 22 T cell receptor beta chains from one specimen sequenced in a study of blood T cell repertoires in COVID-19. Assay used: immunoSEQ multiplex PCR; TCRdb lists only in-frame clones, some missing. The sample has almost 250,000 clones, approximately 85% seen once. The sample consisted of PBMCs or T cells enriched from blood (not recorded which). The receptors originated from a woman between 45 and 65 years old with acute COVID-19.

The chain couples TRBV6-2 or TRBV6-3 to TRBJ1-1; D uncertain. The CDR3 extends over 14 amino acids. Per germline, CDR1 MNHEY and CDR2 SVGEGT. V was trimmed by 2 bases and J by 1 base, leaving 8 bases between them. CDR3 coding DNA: TGTGCCAGCAGTTACAGACTCTCGAACACTGAAGCTTTCTTT. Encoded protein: CASSYRLSNTEAFF.

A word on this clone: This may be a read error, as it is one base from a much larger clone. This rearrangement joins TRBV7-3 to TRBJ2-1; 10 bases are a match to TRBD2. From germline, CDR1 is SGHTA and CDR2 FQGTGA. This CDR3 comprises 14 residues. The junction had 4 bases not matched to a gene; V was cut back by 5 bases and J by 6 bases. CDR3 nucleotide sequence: TGTGCCAGCAGCCTAGCGGGGGTTCTCAATGAGCAGTTCTTC. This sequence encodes CASSLAGVLNEQFF. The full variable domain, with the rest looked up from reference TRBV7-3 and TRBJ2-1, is GAGVSQTPSNKVTEKGKYVELRCDPISGHTALYWYRQSLGQGPEFLIYFQGTGAADDSGLPNDRFFAVRPEGSVSTLKIQRTERGDSAVYLCASSLAGVLNEQFFGPGTRLTVL.

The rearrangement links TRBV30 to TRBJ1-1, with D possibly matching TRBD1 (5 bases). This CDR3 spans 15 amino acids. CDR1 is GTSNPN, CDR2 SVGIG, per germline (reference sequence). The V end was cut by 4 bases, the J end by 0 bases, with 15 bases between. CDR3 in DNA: TGTGCCTGGACCCGTAGGCAGGGAATGAACACTGAAGCTTTCTTT. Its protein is CAWTRRQGMNTEAFF.

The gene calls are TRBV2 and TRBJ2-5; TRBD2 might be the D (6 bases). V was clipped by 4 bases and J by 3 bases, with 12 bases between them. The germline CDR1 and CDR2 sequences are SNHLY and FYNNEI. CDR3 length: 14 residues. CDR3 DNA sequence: TGTGCCAGCAGTGGTGAGGACTATAAAGAGACCCAGTACTTC. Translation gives CASSGEDYKETQYF.

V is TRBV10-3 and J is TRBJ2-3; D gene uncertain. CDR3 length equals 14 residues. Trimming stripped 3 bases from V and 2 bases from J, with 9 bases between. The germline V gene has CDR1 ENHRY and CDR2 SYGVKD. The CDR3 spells CAISEEVLTDTQYF. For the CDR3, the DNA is TGTGCCATCAGTGAAGAGGTGCTCACAGATACGCAGTATTTT.

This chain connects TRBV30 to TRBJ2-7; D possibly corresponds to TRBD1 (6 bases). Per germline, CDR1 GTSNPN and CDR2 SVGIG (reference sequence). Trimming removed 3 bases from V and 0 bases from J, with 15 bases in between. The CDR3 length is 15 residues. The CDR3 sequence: CAWSPIGQFSYEQYF. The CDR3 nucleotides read TGTGCCTGGAGCCCGATCGGACAGTTCTCCTACGAGCAGTACTTC.

This chain's CDR3 is CAWSATGGYTF. CDR3 nucleotide sequence: TGTGCCTGGTCGGCGACAGGGGGCTACACCTTC. The chain is built from TRBV30 and TRBJ1-2; TRBD1 aligns across 7 bases. The trim removed 5 bases at V and 8 bases at J, leaving 5 bases unmatched. Germline V lookup: CDR1 GTSNPN, CDR2 SVGIG (reference sequence). CDR3 size: 11 residues.

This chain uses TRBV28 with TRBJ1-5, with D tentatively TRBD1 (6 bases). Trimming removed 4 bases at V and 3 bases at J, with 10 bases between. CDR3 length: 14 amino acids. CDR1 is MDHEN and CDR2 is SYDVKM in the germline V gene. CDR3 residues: CASSYGGDNQPQHF. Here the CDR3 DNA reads TGTGCCAGCAGTTATGGGGGCGACAATCAGCCCCAGCATTTT.

The CDR3 DNA reads as TGTGCCAGCAGTTTAAACTCGGGACCCCTCCACTTT. Amino acids: CASSLNSGPLHF. This chain connects TRBV27 to TRBJ1-6, with D uncertain. The V end lost 2 bases, the J end lost 12 bases, and 8 bases lay between the germline ends. Germline assignment: CDR1 MNHEY and CDR2 SMNVEV (reference sequence). This CDR3 has 12 residues.

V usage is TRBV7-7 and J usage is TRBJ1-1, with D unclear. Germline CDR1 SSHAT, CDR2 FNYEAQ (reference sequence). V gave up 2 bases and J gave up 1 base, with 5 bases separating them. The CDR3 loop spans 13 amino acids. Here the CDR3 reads CASSLTTNTEAFF. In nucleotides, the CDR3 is TGTGCCAGCAGCTTAACAACGAACACTGAAGCTTTCTTT. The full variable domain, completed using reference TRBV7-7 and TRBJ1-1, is GAGVSQSPRYKVTKRGQDVTLRCDPISSHATLYWYQQALGQGPEFLTYFNYEAQPDKSGLPSDRFSAERPEGSISTLTIQRTEQRDSAMYRCASSLTTNTEAFFGQGTRLTVV.

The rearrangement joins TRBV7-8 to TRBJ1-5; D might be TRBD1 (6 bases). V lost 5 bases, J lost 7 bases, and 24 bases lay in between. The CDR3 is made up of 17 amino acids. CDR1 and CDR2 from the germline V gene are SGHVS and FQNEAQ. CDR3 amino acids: CASSRDPNTGYYQPQHF. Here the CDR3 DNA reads TGTGCCAGCAGCCGAGATCCTAACACAGGGTATTACCAGCCCCAGCATTTT.

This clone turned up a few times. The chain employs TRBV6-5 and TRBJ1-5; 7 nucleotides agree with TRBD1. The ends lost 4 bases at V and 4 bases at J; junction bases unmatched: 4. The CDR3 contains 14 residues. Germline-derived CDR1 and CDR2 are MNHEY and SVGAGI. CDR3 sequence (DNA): TGTGCCAGCAGTTGGACAGGAGCGAATCAGCCCCAGCATTTT. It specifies CASSWTGANQPQHF.

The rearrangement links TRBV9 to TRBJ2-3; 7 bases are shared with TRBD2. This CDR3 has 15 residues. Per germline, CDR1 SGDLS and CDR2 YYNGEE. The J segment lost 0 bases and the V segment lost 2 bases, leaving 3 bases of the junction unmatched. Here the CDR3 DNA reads TGTGCCAGCAGCGTCCGGGGGGTTAGCACAGATACGCAGTATTTT. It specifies CASSVRGVSTDTQYF.

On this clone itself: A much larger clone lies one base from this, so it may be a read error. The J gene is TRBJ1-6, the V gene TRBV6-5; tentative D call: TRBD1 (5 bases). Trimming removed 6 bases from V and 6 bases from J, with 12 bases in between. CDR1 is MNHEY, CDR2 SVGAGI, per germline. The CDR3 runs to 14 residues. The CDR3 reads CASSPGLINSPLHF. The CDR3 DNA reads TGTGCCAGCAGCCCGGGACTCATTAATTCACCCCTCCACTTT.

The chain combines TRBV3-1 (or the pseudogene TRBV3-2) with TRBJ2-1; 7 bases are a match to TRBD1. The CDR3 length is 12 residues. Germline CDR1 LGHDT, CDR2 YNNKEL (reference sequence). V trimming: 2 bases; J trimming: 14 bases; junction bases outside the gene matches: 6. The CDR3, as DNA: TGTGCCAGCAGCCAACCGGGACAGCTCGAGTTCTTC. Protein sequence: CASSQPGQLEFF.

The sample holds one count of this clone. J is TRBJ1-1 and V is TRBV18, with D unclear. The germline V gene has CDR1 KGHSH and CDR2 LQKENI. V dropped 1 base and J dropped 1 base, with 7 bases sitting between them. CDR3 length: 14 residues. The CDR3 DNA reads TGTGCCAGCTCACCACGAACAGAGAACACTGAAGCTTTCTTT. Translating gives CASSPRTENTEAFF.

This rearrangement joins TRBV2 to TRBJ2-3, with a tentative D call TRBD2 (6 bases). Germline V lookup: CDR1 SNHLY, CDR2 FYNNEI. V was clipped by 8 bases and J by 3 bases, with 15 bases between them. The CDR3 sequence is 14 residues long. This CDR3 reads CASSRDLRTDTQYF. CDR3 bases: TGTGCCAGCTCAAGGGACTTACGAACAGATACGCAGTATTTT. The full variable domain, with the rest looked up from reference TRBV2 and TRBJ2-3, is EPEVTQTPSHQVTQMGQEVILRCVPISNHLYFYWYRQILGQKVEFLVSFYNNEISEKSEIFDDQFSVERPDGSNFTLKIRSTKLEDSAMYFCASSRDLRTDTQYFGPGTRLTVL.

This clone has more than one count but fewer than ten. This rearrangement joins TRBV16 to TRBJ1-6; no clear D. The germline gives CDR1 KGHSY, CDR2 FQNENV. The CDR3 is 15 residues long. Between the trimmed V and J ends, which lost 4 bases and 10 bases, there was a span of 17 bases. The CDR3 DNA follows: TGTGCCAGCAGCCCGCGGGAAGGGAGTGGCTCACCCCTCCACTTT. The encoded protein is CASSPREGSGSPLHF.

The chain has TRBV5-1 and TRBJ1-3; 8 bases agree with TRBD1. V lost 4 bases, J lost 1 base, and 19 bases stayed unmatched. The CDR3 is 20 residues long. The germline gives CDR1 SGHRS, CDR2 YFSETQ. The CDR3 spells CASSVDPRTGFIRSGNTIYF. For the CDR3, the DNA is TGCGCCAGCAGCGTCGACCCACGGACAGGGTTTATTCGGTCTGGAAACACCATATATTTT.

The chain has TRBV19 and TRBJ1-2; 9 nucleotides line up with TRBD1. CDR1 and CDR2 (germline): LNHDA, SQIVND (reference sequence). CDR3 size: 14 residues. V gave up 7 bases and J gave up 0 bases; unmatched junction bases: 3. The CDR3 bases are TGTGCCAGTAACGGACAGGGGCCTAACTATGGCTACACCTTC. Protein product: CASNGQGPNYGYTF.

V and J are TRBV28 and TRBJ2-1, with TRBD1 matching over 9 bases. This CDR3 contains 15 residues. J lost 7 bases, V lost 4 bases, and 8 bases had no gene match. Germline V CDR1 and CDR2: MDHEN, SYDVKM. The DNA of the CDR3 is TGTGCCAGCAGTTCTGCCGGGACAGGGCGAAATGAGCAGTTCTTC. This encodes CASSSAGTGRNEQFF.

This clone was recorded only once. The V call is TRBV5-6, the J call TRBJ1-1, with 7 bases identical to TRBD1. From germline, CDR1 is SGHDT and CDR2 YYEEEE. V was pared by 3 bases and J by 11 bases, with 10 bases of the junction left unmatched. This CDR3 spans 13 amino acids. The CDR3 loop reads CASSSGTAMGAFF. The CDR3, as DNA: TGTGCCAGCAGCTCTGGGACAGCTATGGGGGCTTTCTTT.